The 3 T cell receptor beta chains below were found in one sample sequenced in a study of cytomegalovirus exposure and HLA in healthy donors. PCR was performed using 60 Vbeta and 13 Jbeta primers. Data came from immunoSEQ multiplex PCR; TCRdb stores just in-frame clones and leaves some out. In the table there are about 93,000 clones, roughly 79% of which are singletons. The material sequenced was PBMCs. Receptors were obtained from a man aged 30-40 years in good health and CMV-seronegative.

The genes are TRBV2 and TRBJ2-7, with 8 bases fitting TRBD1. V lost 6 bases and J lost 3; bases outside the gene matches: 7. Looked up from germline, CDR1 is SNHLY and CDR2 is FYNNEI. The CDR3 sequence is 14 residues long. CDR3 nucleotide sequence: TGTGCCAGCAGAGACAGGGGTACCCTCTACGAGCAGTACTTC. Translated: CASRDRGTLYEQYF.

This chain uses TRBV4-2 with TRBJ2-2; perhaps TRBD1 as D (6 bases). The CDR3 covers 15 residues. The ends were cut back, 0 bases at V and 4 bases at J, with 9 bases in the middle. The germline V gene has CDR1 LGHNA and CDR2 YNFKEQ. This CDR3 reads CASSQDRQATGELFF. The CDR3 coding sequence is TGTGCCAGCAGCCAAGATCGACAGGCCACCGGGGAGCTGTTTTTT.

The V and J genes are TRBV12-5 and TRBJ1-1, with 9 bases that match TRBD1. CDR1 LGHNT and CDR2 FRNRAP come from the germline V gene. V trimming: 0 bases; J trimming: 1 base; junction bases outside the gene matches: 9. The CDR3 contains 18 residues. In DNA form, the CDR3 reads TGTGCTAGTGGTTTGGTACTCGGACAGGGGTGGGAGAACACTGAAGCTTTCTTT. It encodes CASGLVLGQGWENTEAFF.